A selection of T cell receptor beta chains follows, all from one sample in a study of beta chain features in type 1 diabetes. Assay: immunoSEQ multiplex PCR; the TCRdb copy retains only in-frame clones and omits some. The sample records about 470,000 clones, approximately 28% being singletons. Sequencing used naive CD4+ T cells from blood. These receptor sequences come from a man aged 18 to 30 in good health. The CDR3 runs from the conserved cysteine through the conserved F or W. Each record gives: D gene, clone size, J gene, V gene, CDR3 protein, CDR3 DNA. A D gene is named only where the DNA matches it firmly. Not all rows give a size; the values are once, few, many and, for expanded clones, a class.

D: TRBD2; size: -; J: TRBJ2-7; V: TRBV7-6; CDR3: CASSALLGVAGGEQYF; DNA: TGTGCCAGCAGCGCCCTTCTCGGGGTAGCGGGAGGCGAGCAGTACTTC
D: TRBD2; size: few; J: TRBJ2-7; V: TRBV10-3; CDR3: CAISETSGAYEQYF; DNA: TGTGCCATCAGTGAGACTAGCGGCGCCTACGAGCAGTACTTC
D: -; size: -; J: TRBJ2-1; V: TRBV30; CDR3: CAWTGDWNEQFF; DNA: TGTGCCTGGACAGGGGACTGGAATGAGCAGTTCTTC
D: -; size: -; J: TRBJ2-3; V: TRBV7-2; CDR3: CASSRDRMGTDTQYF; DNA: TGTGCCAGCAGCCGTGATCGGATGGGGACAGATACGCAGTATTTT
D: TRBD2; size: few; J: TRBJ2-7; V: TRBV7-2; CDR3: CASSLALAGGLSYEQYF; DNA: TGTGCCAGCAGCTTAGCCCTAGCGGGAGGATTGTCCTACGAGCAGTACTTC
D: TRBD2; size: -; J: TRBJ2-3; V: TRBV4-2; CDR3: CASSPRTSGTDTQYF; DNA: TGTGCCAGCAGCCCTAGGACTAGCGGCACAGATACGCAGTATTTT
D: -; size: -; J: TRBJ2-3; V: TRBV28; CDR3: CASSFYGRDTQYF; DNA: TGTGCCAGCAGTTTTTACGGGAGAGATACGCAGTATTTT
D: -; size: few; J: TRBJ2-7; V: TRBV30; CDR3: CAWRTGTATYEQYF; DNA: TGTGCCTGGAGGACCGGGACGGCAACCTACGAGCAGTACTTC
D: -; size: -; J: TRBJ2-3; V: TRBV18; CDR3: CASSPASGITSTDTQYF; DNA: TGTGCCAGCTCACCAGCGTCAGGCATTACTAGCACAGATACGCAGTATTTT
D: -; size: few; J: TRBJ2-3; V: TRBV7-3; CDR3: CASSLIGSTDTQYF; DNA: TGTGCCAGCAGCTTAATAGGGAGCACAGATACGCAGTATTTT
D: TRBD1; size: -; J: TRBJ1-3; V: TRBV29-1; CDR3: CSVGQGAGNTIYF; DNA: TGCAGCGTGGGACAGGGCGCGGGAAACACCATATATTTT
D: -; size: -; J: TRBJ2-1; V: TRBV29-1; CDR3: CSVEGSMQNEQFF; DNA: TGCAGCGTTGAGGGGTCGATGCAGAATGAGCAGTTCTTC
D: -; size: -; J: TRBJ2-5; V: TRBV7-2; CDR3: CASSLAALVQETQYF; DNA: TGTGCCAGCAGCTTAGCGGCCCTGGTGCAAGAGACCCAGTACTTC
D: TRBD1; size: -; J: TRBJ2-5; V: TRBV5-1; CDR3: CASSVGQETQYF; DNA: TGCGCCAGCAGCGTGGGACAGGAGACCCAGTACTTC
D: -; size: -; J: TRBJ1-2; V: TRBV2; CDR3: CASRVGSGGYTF; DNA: TGTGCCAGCAGGGTGGGATCAGGCGGCTACACCTTC
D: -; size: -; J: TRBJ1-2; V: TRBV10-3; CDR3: CAISDSTYGYTF; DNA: TGTGCCATCAGTGACAGTACCTATGGCTACACCTTC
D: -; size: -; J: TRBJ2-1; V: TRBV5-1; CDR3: CASSLVAGQGVNEQFF; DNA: TGCGCCAGCAGCTTGGTAGCGGGACAGGGCGTCAATGAGCAGTTCTTC
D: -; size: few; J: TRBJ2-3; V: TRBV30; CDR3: CAWSVLGAGTDTQYF; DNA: TGTGCCTGGAGTGTACTAGGGGCGGGCACAGATACGCAGTATTTT
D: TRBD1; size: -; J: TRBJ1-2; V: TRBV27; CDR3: CASRRTGFLGGYTF; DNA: TGTGCCAGCAGAAGGACAGGGTTTCTAGGAGGCTACACCTTC